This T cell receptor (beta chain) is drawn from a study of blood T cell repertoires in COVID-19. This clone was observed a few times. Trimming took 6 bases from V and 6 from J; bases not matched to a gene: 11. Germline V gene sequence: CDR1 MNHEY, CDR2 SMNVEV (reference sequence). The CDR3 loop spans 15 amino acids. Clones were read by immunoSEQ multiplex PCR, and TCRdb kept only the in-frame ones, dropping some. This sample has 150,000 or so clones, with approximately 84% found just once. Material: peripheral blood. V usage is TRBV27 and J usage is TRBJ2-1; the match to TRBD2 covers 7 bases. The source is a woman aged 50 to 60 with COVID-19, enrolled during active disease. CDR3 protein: CASRPTSANPNEQFF. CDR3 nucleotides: TGTGCCAGCAGACCAACTAGCGCCAACCCCAATGAGCAGTTCTTC.